One sample yielded the 18 T cell receptor beta chains listed below, sequenced in a study of cytomegalovirus exposure and HLA in healthy donors. In the PCR, 60 Vbeta and 13 Jbeta primers were used. Measured with immunoSEQ multiplex PCR; TCRdb has only the in-frame clones, and not every one. This table has 110,000 to 150,000 clones, about 85% appearing once. Sequenced: PBMCs. The receptor source for this set is a boy under 10 years old in good health and CMV-seronegative.

This clone was detected once. The J gene is TRBJ1-6, the V gene TRBV11-2, with D unclear. V was clipped by 5 bases and J by 0 bases, with 11 bases between them. Germline V gene sequence: CDR1 SGHAT, CDR2 FQNNGV. There are 16 residues in the CDR3. The CDR3 DNA is TGTGCCAGCAGCCGAATACTGAGCTCCTATAATTCACCCCTCCACTTT. Residues: CASSRILSSYNSPLHF. The variable domain in full, with the rest retrieved from reference TRBV11-2 and TRBJ1-6, is EAGVAQSPRYKIIEKRQSVAFWCNPISGHATLYWYQQILGQGPKLLIQFQNNGVVDDSQLPKDRFSAERLKGVDSTLKIQPAKLEDSAVYLCASSRILSSYNSPLHFGNGTRLTVT.

The gene calls are TRBV5-1 and TRBJ2-2; D not resolved. Trimming took off 3 bases at V and 7 bases at J, with 10 bases between the two ends. Germline CDR1 SGHRS, CDR2 YFSETQ. This CDR3 region has 13 residues. CDR3 coding DNA: TGCGCCAGCAGCTCGTTAGGCGGCGGGGAGCTGTTTTTT. Translation gives CASSSLGGGELFF.

CDR3 nucleotides: TGTGCCAGCAGCGGTGGGACTAGCGGGAGGCCTACTGCTCTCGGGCAGTACTTC. This encodes CASSGGTSGRPTALGQYF. The V gene is TRBV2, the J gene TRBJ2-7, with 15 bases lining up with TRBD2. The CDR3 is 18 residues long. Germline CDR1 and CDR2: SNHLY and FYNNEI. Trimming cost V 6 bases and J 9 bases; bases outside gene matches: 18. Variable domain in full (rest from reference TRBV2 and TRBJ2-7): EPEVTQTPSHQVTQMGQEVILRCVPISNHLYFYWYRQILGQKVEFLVSFYNNEISEKSEIFDDQFSVERPDGSNFTLKIRSTKLEDSAMYFCASSGGTSGRPTALGQYFGPGTRLTVT.

The chain is built from TRBV7-2 and TRBJ2-7; 9 bases align to TRBD1. The J segment lost 1 base and the V segment lost 7 bases, leaving 8 bases of the junction unmatched. This CDR3 spans 15 amino acids. Germline values: CDR1 SGHTA, CDR2 FQGNSA. In nucleotides, the CDR3 is TGTGCCAGCACAGTCCCCGGGACAGGGTCCTACGAGCAGTACTTC. This gives the protein CASTVPGTGSYEQYF.

This chain connects TRBV14 to TRBJ2-1, with 10 bases fitting TRBD2. Germline assignment: CDR1 SGHDN and CDR2 FVKESK. The CDR3 loop spans 15 amino acids. V was clipped by 2 bases and J by 10 bases; unmatched bases: 8. In nucleotides, the CDR3 is TGTGCCAGCAGCCAAAGCGGGAGGGCCTCGGGGGAGCAGTTCTTC. It is translated as CASSQSGRASGEQFF.

The V call is TRBV5-1, the J call TRBJ1-3; the D gene is possibly TRBD1 (6 bases). The V end lost 2 bases, the J end lost 2 bases, and 8 bases lay between the germline ends. Germline V gives CDR1 SGHRS, CDR2 YFSETQ. The CDR3 has 14 amino acids. The CDR3 protein is CASSFGQTGNTIYF. The DNA of the CDR3 is TGCGCCAGCAGCTTTGGACAGACTGGAAACACCATATATTTT. Looking up the rest from reference TRBV5-1 and TRBJ1-3 gives the full variable domain: KAGVTQTPRYLIKTRGQQVTLSCSPISGHRSVSWYQQTPGQGLQFLFEYFSETQRNKGNFPGRFSGRQFSNSRSEMNVSTLELGDSALYLCASSFGQTGNTIYFGEGSWLTVV.

This chain connects TRBV4-1 to TRBJ2-7; 8 nucleotides align to TRBD1. With 3 bases clipped from V and 6 bases from J, the junction kept 7 bases outside the gene matches. From germline, CDR1 is MGHRA and CDR2 YSYEKL. The CDR3 consists of 14 residues. CDR3 residues: CASSHSTGGGEQYF. The DNA of the CDR3 is TGCGCCAGCAGCCATTCCACAGGGGGAGGCGAGCAGTACTTC.

This chain joins TRBV5-8 and TRBJ1-5, with 8 bases identical to TRBD1. Germline V gene sequence: CDR1 SGHTS, CDR2 YDEGEE. The CDR3 is made up of 14 amino acids. Trimming at V came to 4 bases and at J to 4 bases, leaving 4 bases not matched to a gene. The CDR3 here is CASSRGDRNQPQHF. The CDR3 DNA sequence: TGTGCCAGCAGCCGGGGGGACAGGAATCAGCCCCAGCATTTT.

This clone was recorded once. The rearrangement joins TRBV6-5 to TRBJ2-4, with D perhaps TRBD1 (7 bases). The CDR3 spans 14 residues. The ends were cut back, 5 bases at V and 7 bases at J, with 15 bases in the middle. The germline CDR1 and CDR2 sequences are MNHEY and SVGAGI. In DNA form, the CDR3 reads TGTGCCAGCAGTCAGCGGACAGGAGGGAACATTCAGTACTTC. Translated, it gives CASSQRTGGNIQYF.

This clone was detected only once. The genes are TRBV7-8 and TRBJ1-1; D not certain. V shed 8 bases and J shed 3 bases, with 10 bases lying between them. This CDR3 spans 12 amino acids. Germline V gene sequence: CDR1 SGHVS, CDR2 FQNEAQ. CDR3 region: CASARVDTEAFF. The CDR3 coding sequence is TGTGCCAGCGCTCGGGTGGACACTGAAGCTTTCTTT. Full variable domain (remainder filled in from reference TRBV7-8 and TRBJ1-1): GAGVSQSPRYKVAKRGQDVALRCDPISGHVSLFWYQQALGQGPEFLTYFQNEAQLDKSGLPSDRFFAERPEGSVSTLKIQRTQQEDSAVYLCASARVDTEAFFGQGTRLTVV.

V and J are TRBV9 and TRBJ2-2, with a weak D call TRBD2 (5 bases). The CDR3 spans 16 residues. The germline V and J ends were trimmed by 3 bases and 3 bases, with 15 bases remaining between them. The V gene's germline CDR1 is SGDLS and CDR2 YYNGEE. The CDR3 DNA follows: TGTGCCAGCAGCGAGCACCCAATCGGGGACACCGGGGAGCTGTTTTTT. This sequence encodes CASSEHPIGDTGELFF.

The V call is TRBV2, the J call TRBJ2-6, with D maybe TRBD1 (6 bases). CDR1 and CDR2 (germline): SNHLY, FYNNEI. V shed 3 bases and J shed 1 base, with 13 bases lying between them. This CDR3 is 17 amino acids long. CDR3 in DNA: TGTGCCAGCAGTGAGGACAGCAGTACATCTGGGGCCAACGTCCTGACTTTC. Translating gives CASSEDSSTSGANVLTF.

The chain joins TRBV7-9 to TRBJ1-1, with 9 bases lining up with TRBD1. Germline CDR1 and CDR2: SEHNR and FQNEAQ (reference sequence). The CDR3 extends over 18 amino acids. The J segment lost 0 bases and the V segment lost 3 bases, leaving 11 bases of the junction unmatched. The CDR3 DNA sequence: TGTGCCAGCAGCTTGTTAGGCCCCCGGGACAGGGTGAACACTGAAGCTTTCTTT. This gives the protein CASSLLGPRDRVNTEAFF.

The chain has TRBV18 and TRBJ1-1, with TRBD1 as a possible D gene (5 bases). Deletions cut 6 bases from V and 4 bases from J, with 15 bases between. CDR1 and CDR2 (germline): KGHSH, LQKENI. This CDR3 has 14 residues. CDR3 DNA: TGTGCCAGCTCCCTCGAAACAGGCTCCACTGAAGCTTTCTTT. Amino acid sequence: CASSLETGSTEAFF.

This chain links TRBV11-2 with TRBJ2-1; D might be TRBD2 (6 bases). The V gene's germline CDR1 is SGHAT and CDR2 FQNNGV. The CDR3 sequence is 15 residues long. Trimming pared 2 bases from V and 7 bases from J, leaving 15 bases between. The CDR3 region has the DNA TGTGCCAGCAGCTTATTCTTACCGGCGGGGAATGAGCAGTTCTTC. Translation: CASSLFLPAGNEQFF.

This chain uses TRBV9 with TRBJ2-1; 12 nucleotides match TRBD2. Per the germline V gene, CDR1 is SGDLS and CDR2 is YYNGEE. J gave up 4 bases and V 2 bases, and 10 bases lay outside the gene matches. The CDR3 totals 18 residues. CDR3 region: CASSVSSGGALRYNEQFF. CDR3 DNA sequence: TGTGCCAGCAGCGTTTCTAGCGGGGGGGCCTTAAGGTACAATGAGCAGTTCTTC.

The rearrangement links TRBV15 to TRBJ2-7; 8 bases map to TRBD1. V lost 0 bases, J lost 3 bases, and 1 base stayed unmatched. The CDR3 extends over 14 amino acids. CDR1 and CDR2 from the germline V gene are LNHNV and YYDKDF (reference sequence). The CDR3 sequence is CATSREGTGYEQYF. In DNA, the CDR3 is TGTGCCACCAGCAGAGAGGGGACAGGCTACGAGCAGTACTTC.

The rearrangement joins TRBV7-3 to TRBJ2-2; 7 bases are shared with TRBD2. This CDR3 has 14 residues. Germline CDR1 SGHTA, CDR2 FQGTGA. V lost 1 base, J lost 6 bases, and 2 bases stayed unmatched. The CDR3 nucleotides read TGTGCCAGCAGCTTAAGGCTAGCGGCCGGGGAGCTGTTTTTT. Translation: CASSLRLAAGELFF.